This T cell receptor beta chain derives from a study of T cell repertoires in cytomegalovirus infection. Study background: An indication of both CMV infection and matching HLA type came from public TCR beta signatures. Study-level points and caveats: Frequencies of public TCR beta families were cumulated, and this identified carriers of CMV plus the relevant HLA.

Remarks on this clonotype: Its antigen is unidentified.

TCRdb ran MiXCR on the reads and lists one entry per CDR3 protein. The table has around 770,000 distinct CDR3 sequences, 29% seen once. The CDR3 has 12 amino acids. The germline V gene encodes CDR1 MNHNS and CDR2 SASEGT. V was pared by 6 bases and J by 7 bases, with 9 bases between. The starting material was cultured CD8+ T cells from PBMCs, obtained from culture after CMV antigen stimulation. The chain uses TRBV6-1 and TRBJ2-2; D uncertain. The receptor was derived from a human donor in good health (CMV status not recorded). Some clones in this sample may be carry-over from other donors' samples. In DNA, the CDR3 is TGTGCCAGCAGGGGTCAAGGCGGGGAGCTGTTTTTT. It translates to CASRGQGGELFF.